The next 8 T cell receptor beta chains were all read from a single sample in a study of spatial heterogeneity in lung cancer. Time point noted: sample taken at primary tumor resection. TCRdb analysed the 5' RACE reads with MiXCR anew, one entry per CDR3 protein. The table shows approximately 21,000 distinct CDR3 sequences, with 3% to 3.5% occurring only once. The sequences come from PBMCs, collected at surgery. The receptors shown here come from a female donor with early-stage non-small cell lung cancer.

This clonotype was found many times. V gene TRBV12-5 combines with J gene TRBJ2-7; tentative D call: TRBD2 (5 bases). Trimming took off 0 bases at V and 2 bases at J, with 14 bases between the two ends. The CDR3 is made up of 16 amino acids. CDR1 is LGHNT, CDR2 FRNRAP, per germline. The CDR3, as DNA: TGTGCTAGTGGTTTGGTTTATCTTAGCGAACCCTACGAGCAGTACTTC. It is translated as CASGLVYLSEPYEQYF.

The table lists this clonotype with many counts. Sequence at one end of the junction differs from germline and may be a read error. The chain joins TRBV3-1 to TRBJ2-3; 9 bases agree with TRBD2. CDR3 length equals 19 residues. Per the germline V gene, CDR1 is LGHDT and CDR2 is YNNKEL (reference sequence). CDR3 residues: CASSKDRRLAAAGTDTQYF. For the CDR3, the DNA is TGTGCCAGCAGCAAAGATAGGAGACTAGCGGCTGCAGGAACAGATACGCAGTATTTT.

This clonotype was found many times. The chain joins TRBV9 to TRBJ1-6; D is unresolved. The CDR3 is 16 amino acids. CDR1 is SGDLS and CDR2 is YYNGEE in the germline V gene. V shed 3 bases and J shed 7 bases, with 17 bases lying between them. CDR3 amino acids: CASSETPKIGNSPLHF. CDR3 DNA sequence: TGTGCCAGCAGCGAGACTCCCAAGATCGGCAATTCACCCCTCCACTTT.

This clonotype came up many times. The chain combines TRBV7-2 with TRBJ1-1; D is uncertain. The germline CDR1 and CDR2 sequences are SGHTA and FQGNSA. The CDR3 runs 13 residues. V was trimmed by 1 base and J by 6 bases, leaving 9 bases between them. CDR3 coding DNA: TGTGCCAGCAGCTTAGACTTCTTTCCTGAAGCTTTCTTT. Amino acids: CASSLDFFPEAFF.

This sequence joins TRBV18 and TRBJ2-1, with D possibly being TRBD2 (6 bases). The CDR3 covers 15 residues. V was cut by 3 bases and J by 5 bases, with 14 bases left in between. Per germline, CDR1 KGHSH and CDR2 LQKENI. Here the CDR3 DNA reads TGTGCCAGCTCACCGAGAGTACCGGGGGACAATGAGCAGTTCTTC. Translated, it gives CASSPRVPGDNEQFF.

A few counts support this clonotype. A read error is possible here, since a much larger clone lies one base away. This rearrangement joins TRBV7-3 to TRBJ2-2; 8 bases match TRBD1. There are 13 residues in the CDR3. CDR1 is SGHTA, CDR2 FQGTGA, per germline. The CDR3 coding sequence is TGTGTCAGCAGTAGGACAGGGCGCGGGGAGCTGTTTTTT. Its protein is CVSSRTGRGELFF.

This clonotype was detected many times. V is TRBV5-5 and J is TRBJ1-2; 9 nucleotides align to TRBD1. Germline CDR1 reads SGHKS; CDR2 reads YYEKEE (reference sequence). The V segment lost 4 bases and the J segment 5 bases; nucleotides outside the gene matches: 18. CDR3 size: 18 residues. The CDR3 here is CASSPGTGPARPSYGYTF. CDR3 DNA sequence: TGTGCCAGCAGCCCCGGGACAGGGCCTGCTAGGCCATCATATGGCTACACCTTC.

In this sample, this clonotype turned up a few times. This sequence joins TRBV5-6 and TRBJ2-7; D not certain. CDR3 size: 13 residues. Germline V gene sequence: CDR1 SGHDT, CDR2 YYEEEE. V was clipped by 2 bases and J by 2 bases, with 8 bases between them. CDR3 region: CASSLQWTYEQYF. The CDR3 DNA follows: TGTGCCAGCAGCTTACAATGGACCTACGAGCAGTACTTC. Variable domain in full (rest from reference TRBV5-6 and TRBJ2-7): DAGVTQSPTHLIKTRGQQVTLRCSPKSGHDTVSWYQQALGQGPQFIFQYYEEEERQRGNFPDRFSGHQFPNYSSELNVNALLLGDSALYLCASSLQWTYEQYFGPGTRLTVT.